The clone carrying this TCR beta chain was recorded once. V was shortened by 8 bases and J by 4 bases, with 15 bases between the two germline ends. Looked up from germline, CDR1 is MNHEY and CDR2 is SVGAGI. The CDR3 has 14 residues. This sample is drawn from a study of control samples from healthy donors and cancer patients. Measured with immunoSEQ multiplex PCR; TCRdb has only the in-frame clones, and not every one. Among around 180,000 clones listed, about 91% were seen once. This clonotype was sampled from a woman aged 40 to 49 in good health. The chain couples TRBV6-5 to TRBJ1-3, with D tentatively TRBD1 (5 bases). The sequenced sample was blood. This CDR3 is CASGAGYQGNTIYF. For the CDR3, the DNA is TGTGCCAGCGGGGCAGGGTATCAAGGAAACACCATATATTTT.